This T cell receptor (beta chain) originates from a study of Ad26.COV2.S vaccination and SARS-CoV-2 variants. The germline V and J ends were trimmed by 3 bases and 5 bases, with 13 bases remaining between them. This CDR3 has 15 amino acids. CDR1 is SEHNR and CDR2 is FQNEAQ in the germline V gene (reference sequence). The treatment here: over 15 received Ad26.COV2.S at low or high dose, single or two shots; 5 received placebo; per-sample allocation not given. It was on day 63 after the first vaccine or placebo injection that samples were taken. Sequenced by immunoSEQ multiplex PCR; TCRdb stores in-frame clones only, minus some. Here the sample spans about 330,000 clones, roughly nine tenths being singletons.

The chain recombines TRBV7-9 with TRBJ1-4, with no clear D. The specimen was peripheral blood, collected in a trial of Ad26.COV2.S vaccine versus placebo. The TCR comes from a person between 18 and 65 years old who received the Ad26.COV2.S COVID-19 vaccine or a placebo. The CDR3 nucleotides are TGTGCCAGCAGCTTTGCCATGAATTTGAATGAAAAACTGTTTTTT. It translates to CASSFAMNLNEKLFF.